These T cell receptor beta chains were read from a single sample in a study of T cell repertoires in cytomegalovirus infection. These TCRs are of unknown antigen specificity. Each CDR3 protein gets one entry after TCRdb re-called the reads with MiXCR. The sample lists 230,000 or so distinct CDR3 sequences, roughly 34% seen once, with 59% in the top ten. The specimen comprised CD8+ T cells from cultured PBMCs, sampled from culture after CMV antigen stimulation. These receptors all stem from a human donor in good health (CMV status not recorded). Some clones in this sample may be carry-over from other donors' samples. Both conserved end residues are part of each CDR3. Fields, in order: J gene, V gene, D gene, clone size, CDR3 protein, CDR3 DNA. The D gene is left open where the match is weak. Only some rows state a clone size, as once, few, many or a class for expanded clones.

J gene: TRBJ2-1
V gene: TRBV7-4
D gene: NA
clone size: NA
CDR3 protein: CATGSDEQFF
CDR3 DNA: TGTGCCACAGGGTCCGATGAGCAGTTCTTC

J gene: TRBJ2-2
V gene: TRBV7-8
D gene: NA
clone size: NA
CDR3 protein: CASSLLRGAGELFF
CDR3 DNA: TGTGCCAGCAGCTTGTTACGCGGGGCCGGGGAGCTGTTTTTT

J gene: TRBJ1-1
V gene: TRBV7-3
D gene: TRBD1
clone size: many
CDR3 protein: CASSLNPGGDTEAFF
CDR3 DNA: TGTGCCAGCAGCTTAAATCCAGGGGGGGACACTGAAGCTTTCTTT

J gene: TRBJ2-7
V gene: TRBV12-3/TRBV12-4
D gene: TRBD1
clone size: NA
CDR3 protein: CASTPRQGYEQYF
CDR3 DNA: TGTGCCAGCACCCCTCGACAGGGCTACGAGCAGTACTTC

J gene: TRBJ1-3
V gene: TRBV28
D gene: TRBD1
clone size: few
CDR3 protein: CASSLTRDRGWSGNTIYF
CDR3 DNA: TGTGCCAGCAGTTTAACCCGGGACAGGGGGTGGAGTGGAAACACCATATATTTT

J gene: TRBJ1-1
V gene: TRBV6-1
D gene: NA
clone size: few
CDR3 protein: CASSEWGQSNTEAFF
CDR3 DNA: TGTGCCAGCAGTGAATGGGGGCAGTCTAACACTGAAGCTTTCTTT

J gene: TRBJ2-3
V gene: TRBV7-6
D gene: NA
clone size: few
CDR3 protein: CASSIRRDTQYF
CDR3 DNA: TGTGCCAGCAGCATCCGCCGAGATACGCAGTATTTT

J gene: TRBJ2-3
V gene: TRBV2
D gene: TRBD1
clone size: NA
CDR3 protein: CASSGPPGQGFTDTQYF
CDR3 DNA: TGTGCCAGCAGTGGCCCACCGGGACAGGGGTTCACAGATACGCAGTATTTT

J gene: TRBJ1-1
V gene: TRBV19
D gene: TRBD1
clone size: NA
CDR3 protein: CASKNGQEEAFF
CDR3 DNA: TGTGCCAGTAAAAACGGACAGGAGGAAGCTTTCTTT

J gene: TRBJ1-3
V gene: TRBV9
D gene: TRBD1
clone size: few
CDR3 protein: CASTRDRGGSGNTIYF
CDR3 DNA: TGTGCCAGCACCCGTGACAGGGGGGGCTCTGGAAACACCATATATTTT

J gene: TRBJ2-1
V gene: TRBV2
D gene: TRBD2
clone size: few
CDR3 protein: CASSPRLAGGFYNEQFF
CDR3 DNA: TGTGCCAGCAGTCCCAGACTAGCGGGGGGGTTCTACAATGAGCAGTTCTTC

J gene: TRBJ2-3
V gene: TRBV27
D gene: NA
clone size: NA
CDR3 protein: CASLDSFPHTDTQYF
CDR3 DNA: TGTGCCAGCCTTGACTCATTCCCCCACACAGATACGCAGTATTTT

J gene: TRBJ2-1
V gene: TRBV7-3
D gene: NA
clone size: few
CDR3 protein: CASSPLPGDEQFF
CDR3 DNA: TGTGCCAGCAGCCCCCTCCCCGGGGATGAGCAGTTCTTC

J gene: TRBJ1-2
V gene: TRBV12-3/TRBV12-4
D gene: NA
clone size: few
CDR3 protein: CASTLGGLNGYTF
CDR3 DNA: TGTGCCAGCACCCTGGGGGGGTTGAATGGCTACACCTTC

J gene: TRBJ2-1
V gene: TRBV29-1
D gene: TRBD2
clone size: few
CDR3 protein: CSVLPSTREAYNEQFF
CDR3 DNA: TGCAGCGTCCTTCCTTCGACACGGGAGGCCTACAATGAGCAGTTCTTC

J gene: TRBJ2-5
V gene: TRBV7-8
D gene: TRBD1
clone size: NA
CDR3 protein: CASSSRDRGWETQYF
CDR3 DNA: TGTGCCAGCAGCTCCCGGGACAGGGGTTGGGAAACCCAGTACTTC

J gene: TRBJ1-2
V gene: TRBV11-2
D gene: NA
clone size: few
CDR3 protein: CASSLASQGTYGYTF
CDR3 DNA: TGTGCCAGCAGCTTAGCTTCGCAAGGGACCTATGGCTACACCTTC

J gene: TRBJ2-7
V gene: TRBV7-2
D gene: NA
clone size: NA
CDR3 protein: CVSSPWAVPSSYEQYF
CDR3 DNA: TGTGTCAGCAGCCCTTGGGCGGTACCCAGCTCCTACGAGCAGTACTTC

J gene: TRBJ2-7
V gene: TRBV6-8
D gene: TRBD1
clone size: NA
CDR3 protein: CASSARDRYYEQYF
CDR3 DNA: TGTGCCAGCAGTGCCCGGGACAGATACTACGAGCAGTACTTC

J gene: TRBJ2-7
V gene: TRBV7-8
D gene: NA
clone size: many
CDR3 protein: CASSFEWRPEQYF
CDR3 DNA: TGTGCCAGCAGCTTCGAATGGCGACCCGAGCAGTACTTC

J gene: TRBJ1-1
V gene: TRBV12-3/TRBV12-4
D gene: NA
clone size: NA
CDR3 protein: CASRNREVNTEAFF
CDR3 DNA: TGTGCCAGCAGGAACAGGGAGGTGAACACTGAAGCTTTCTTT

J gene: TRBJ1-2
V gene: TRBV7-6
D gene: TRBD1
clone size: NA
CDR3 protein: CASSYKQGAANYGYTF
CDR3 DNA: TGTGCCAGCAGCTACAAACAGGGGGCCGCTAACTATGGCTACACCTTC

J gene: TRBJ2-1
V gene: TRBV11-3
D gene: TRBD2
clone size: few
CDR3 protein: CASSPSRLSGASQEQFF
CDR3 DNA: TGTGCCAGCAGCCCGTCCCGGTTGAGCGGGGCCTCCCAGGAGCAGTTCTTC

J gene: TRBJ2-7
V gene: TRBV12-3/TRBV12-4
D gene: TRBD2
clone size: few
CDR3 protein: CASSFSGTSGSYEQYF
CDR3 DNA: TGTGCCAGCAGTTTTTCCGGGACTAGCGGCTCCTACGAGCAGTACTTC

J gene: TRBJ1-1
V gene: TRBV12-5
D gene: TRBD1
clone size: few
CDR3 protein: CASGDDRDNTEAFF
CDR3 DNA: TGTGCTAGTGGCGACGACAGGGACAACACTGAAGCTTTCTTT

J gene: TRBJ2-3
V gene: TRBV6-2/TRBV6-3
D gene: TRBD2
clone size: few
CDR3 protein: CASSYSPASGGNLKDTQYF
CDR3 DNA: TGTGCCAGCAGTTACTCTCCGGCTAGCGGGGGGAATTTGAAAGATACGCAGTATTTT